A single sample gave rise to the 6 T cell receptor beta chains below, sequenced in a study of T-cell reconstitution after alpha-beta-depleted transplantation in children. Preparation of the TCRbeta library used unique molecular identifiers. TCRdb passed the PCR reads through MiXCR, listing each CDR3 protein once. The sample shows more than 90,000 distinct CDR3 sequences, more than 7% of them seen only once. The sequences come from PBMCs from the stem cell graft donor, collected from the stem cell graft. The receptors were sampled from a human donor who donated a stem cell graft to a child with congenital amegakaryocytic thrombocytopenia.

The rearrangement joins TRBV29-1 to TRBJ2-1, with D perhaps given as TRBD1 or TRBD2 (6 bases each). Deletions cut 0 bases from V and 7 bases from J, with 10 bases between. The V gene's germline CDR1 is SQVTM and CDR2 ANQGSEA. The CDR3 runs 13 residues. Written as DNA, the CDR3 is TGCAGCGTTGAAGATCAGGGGAGGAATGAGCAGTTCTTC. Protein sequence: CSVEDQGRNEQFF.

This clonotype has at least ten counts. V usage is TRBV5-1 and J usage is TRBJ1-1; D perhaps matches TRBD1 (5 bases). The CDR3 spans 15 residues. CDR1 and CDR2 from the germline V gene are SGHRS and YFSETQ. The V end was cut by 3 bases, the J end by 5 bases, with 17 bases between. The CDR3 sequence is CASSWEGSTETEAFF. The CDR3 DNA is TGCGCCAGCAGCTGGGAGGGGTCCACCGAAACTGAAGCTTTCTTT.

This clonotype came up many times. CDR3 nucleotide sequence: TGCAGTGCTAGAGACGGTCGCAGGAGCTCCTATAATTCACCCCTCCACTTT. It translates to CSARDGRRSSYNSPLHF. This chain joins TRBV20-1 and TRBJ1-6; D unclear. This CDR3 is 17 amino acids long. Trimming stripped 0 bases from V and 0 bases from J, with 12 bases between. Looked up from germline, CDR1 is DFQATT and CDR2 is SNEGSKA (reference sequence).

This clonotype was recorded many times. The chain has TRBV29-1 and TRBJ2-1, with a weak D call TRBD2 (5 bases). Germline CDR1 is SQVTM and CDR2 is ANQGSEA. CDR3 size: 12 residues. With 4 bases removed from V and 10 bases from J, the gap between germline ends came to 14 bases. The CDR3 is CSVADSLREQFF. CDR3 DNA sequence: TGCAGCGTTGCGGACTCGCTTAGGGAGCAGTTCTTC.

This clonotype was detected ten times or more. This chain joins TRBV5-1 and TRBJ2-3; D not resolved. The CDR3 contains 13 residues. Germline V gives CDR1 SGHRS, CDR2 YFSETQ. Trimming shortened V by 4 bases and J by 3 bases, and 9 bases separated the two germline ends. The CDR3 DNA reads TGCGCCAGCAGCGCCAGAAGGACAGATACGCAGTATTTT. It codes for CASSARRTDTQYF. Using reference TRBV5-1 and TRBJ2-3 for the parts outside the CDR3, the full variable domain is KAGVTQTPRYLIKTRGQQVTLSCSPISGHRSVSWYQQTPGQGLQFLFEYFSETQRNKGNFPGRFSGRQFSNSRSEMNVSTLELGDSALYLCASSARRTDTQYFGPGTRLTVL.

In this sample, this clonotype turned up many times. The chain links TRBV5-8 to TRBJ2-2; 8 nucleotides match TRBD1. The trim removed 4 bases at V and 0 bases at J, leaving 5 bases unmatched. The CDR3 covers 16 residues. Germline lookup yields CDR1 SGHTS and CDR2 YDEGEE. CDR3 nucleotide sequence: TGTGCCAGCAGCCCCCGGGACAGGTCGAACACCGGGGAGCTGTTTTTT. This gives the protein CASSPRDRSNTGELFF.